This paragraph reports one T cell receptor beta chain. Its antigen is unknown. Germline assignment: CDR1 SGDLS and CDR2 YYNGEE. The CDR3 is 16 amino acids. The J segment lost 4 bases and the V segment lost 0 bases, leaving 8 bases of the junction unmatched. This specimen comes from a study of shared clonotypes between healthy human individuals. Only in-frame clones appear in the TCRdb table, and some are missing; sequencing was by immunoSEQ multiplex PCR. The sample comprises 2,500,000 or so clones, 85% to 95% of which are singletons, and 0.3% to 0.4% rests with the top ten. Study observations and caveats: Represented diversity (both genetic and exposure-history) was limited by the small number of donors.

This TCR derives from a man younger than 30 in good health. Some clones in this sample may be carry-over from other donors' samples. The rearrangement joins TRBV9 to TRBJ2-5, with TRBD2 matching 8 bases. Sequencing was performed on naive CD4+ T cells from PBMCs. Subset: CD45RA+ positively selected. This CDR3 is CASSVASYSGGETQYF. DNA for the CDR3: TGTGCCAGCAGCGTAGCTAGTTACAGCGGGGGAGAGACCCAGTACTTC.